One sample yielded the 8 T cell receptor beta chains listed below, sequenced in a study of control samples from healthy donors and cancer patients. Using immunoSEQ multiplex PCR, the repertoire was profiled, and TCRdb retains in-frame clones only, with some absent. The sample records roughly 69,000 clones, more than 70% being singletons. Sequences were obtained from PBMCs. These receptor sequences come from a woman aged 50 to 60 with head and neck cancer.

The V gene is TRBV5-4, the J gene TRBJ1-4, with D possibly TRBD1 on 6 matching bases. Germline CDR1 is SGHNT and CDR2 is YYREEE (reference sequence). Trimming took 3 bases from V and 6 from J, leaving 18 bases between them. CDR3 length equals 16 residues. CDR3 in amino acids: CASSSGGTRGDEKLFF. CDR3 bases: TGTGCCAGCAGCTCGGGGGGCACGAGGGGGGATGAAAAACTGTTTTTT.

V gene TRBV6-5 combines with J gene TRBJ1-2; the D gene is possibly TRBD1 (6 bases). Looked up from germline, CDR1 is MNHEY and CDR2 is SVGAGI. V was trimmed by 0 bases and J by 4 bases, leaving 9 bases between them. The CDR3 consists of 14 residues. The CDR3 DNA follows: TGTGCCAGCAGTTACTCGACAGGTGGCTATGGCTACACCTTC. This sequence encodes CASSYSTGGYGYTF.

This chain connects TRBV6-6 to TRBJ2-5; 12 bases fit TRBD2. Germline V CDR1 and CDR2: MNHNY, SVGAGI (reference sequence). J gave up 5 bases and V 6 bases, and 7 bases lay outside the gene matches. This CDR3 is 15 amino acids long. CDR3 in amino acids: CASSGLAGNMETQYF. The CDR3 DNA is TGTGCCAGCAGCGGACTAGCGGGGAATATGGAGACCCAGTACTTC.

The chain links TRBV7-2 to TRBJ2-2, with TRBD2 identical over 11 bases. The junction had 4 bases not matched to a gene; V was cut back by 3 bases and J by 4 bases. The CDR3 spans 16 residues. CDR1 is SGHTA and CDR2 is FQGNSA in the germline V gene. DNA of the CDR3: TGTGCCAGCAGCTTCTCGACTAGCGGGGTCACCGGGGAGCTGTTTTTT. Protein sequence: CASSFSTSGVTGELFF.

V usage is TRBV7-6 and J usage is TRBJ2-1, with a weak D call TRBD1 (6 bases). CDR1 and CDR2 (germline): SGHVS, FNYEAQ. The CDR3 consists of 12 residues. The V gene lost 4 bases and the J gene lost 10 bases, with 11 bases spanning the gap. The CDR3 DNA reads TGTGCCAGCAGCTCAACCGGGACAGAGCAGTTCTTC. Its protein is CASSSTGTEQFF.

The genes are TRBV6-4 and TRBJ2-3; D is unresolved. The CDR3 length is 13 residues. Germline CDR1 reads MRHNA; CDR2 reads SNTAGT. The V gene lost 2 bases and the J gene lost 2 bases, with 5 bases spanning the gap. The CDR3 region is CASSDRVTDTQYF. For the CDR3, the DNA is TGTGCCAGCAGTGACCGTGTCACAGATACGCAGTATTTT.

This clone was detected only once. The rearrangement joins TRBV15 to TRBJ2-2; D is possibly TRBD2 (5 bases). The CDR3 spans 18 residues. The V and J ends lost 0 bases and 1 base respectively, with 15 bases between them. Looked up from germline, CDR1 is LNHNV and CDR2 is YYDKDF (reference sequence). CDR3 DNA sequence: TGTGCCACCAGCAGAGATCTAGGGAGAGTTCTGAACACCGGGGAGCTGTTTTTT. Amino acids: CATSRDLGRVLNTGELFF. Combining the CDR3 with reference TRBV15 and TRBJ2-2 gives the whole variable domain DAMVIQNPRYQVTQFGKPVTLSCSQTLNHNVMYWYQQKSSQAPKLLFHYYDKDFNNEADTPDNFQSRRPNTSFCFLDIRSPGLGDTAMYLCATSRDLGRVLNTGELFFGEGSRLTVL.

V gene TRBV9 combines with J gene TRBJ2-7; possibly TRBD1 for D (7 bases). The CDR3 spans 13 residues. V lost 4 bases and J 7 bases, leaving 15 bases between the germline ends. Germline CDR1 is SGDLS and CDR2 is YYNGEE. In nucleotides, the CDR3 is TGTGCCAGCAGCCCAGGGGGGCCTTTAGAGCAGTACTTC. Translated, it gives CASSPGGPLEQYF. The full variable domain, completed using reference TRBV9 and TRBJ2-7, is DSGVTQTPKHLITATGQRVTLRCSPRSGDLSVYWYQQSLDQGLQFLIQYYNGEERAKGNILERFSAQQFPDLHSELNLSSLELGDSALYFCASSPGGPLEQYFGPGTRLTVT.